The 26 T cell receptor beta chains in this list originate from one sample, sequenced in a study of cytomegalovirus exposure and HLA in healthy donors. 13 Jbeta primers and 60 Vbeta primers were used for the PCR. Produced via immunoSEQ multiplex PCR; TCRdb's table is partial and in-frame only. This table holds approximately 140,000 clones, under 70% found once. Sequenced sample: PBMCs. All receptors derive from a woman in her sixties in good health and CMV-seronegative.

The V call is TRBV7-2, the J call TRBJ1-2, with 7 bases identical to TRBD1. Germline lookup yields CDR1 SGHTA and CDR2 FQGNSA. The CDR3 has 13 amino acids. Trimming cost V 5 bases and J 3 bases; bases outside gene matches: 3. The DNA of the CDR3 is TGTGCCAGCAGCCCCACAGGGGACTATGGCTACACCTTC. Protein: CASSPTGDYGYTF.

This chain links TRBV15 with TRBJ1-2; D possibly corresponds to TRBD1 (5 bases). From germline, CDR1 is LNHNV and CDR2 YYDKDF (reference sequence). Trimming shortened V by 0 bases and J by 7 bases, and 9 bases separated the two germline ends. The CDR3 extends over 13 amino acids. The DNA for the CDR3 is TGTGCCACCAGCAGAGATCAGGGAGGTGGCTACACCTTC. Protein: CATSRDQGGGYTF.

The chain recombines TRBV6-1 with TRBJ1-2; TRBD1 agrees at 7 bases. Germline V lookup: CDR1 MNHNS, CDR2 SASEGT. The ends lost 7 bases at V and 1 base at J; junction bases unmatched: 6. The CDR3 has 14 residues. As DNA, the CDR3 is TGTGCCAGCACCGAGGGGGCCCGTAACTATGGCTACACCTTC. This translates into CASTEGARNYGYTF.

This sequence joins TRBV7-8 and TRBJ1-1; tentative D call: TRBD1 (6 bases). With 1 base removed from V and 4 bases from J, the gap between germline ends came to 10 bases. The CDR3 runs 14 residues. Germline V gene data show CDR1 as SGHVS and CDR2 as FQNEAQ. CDR3 in amino acids: CASSLVQGRTEAFF. DNA of the CDR3: TGTGCCAGCAGCTTAGTGCAGGGGCGCACTGAAGCTTTCTTT.

This sequence joins TRBV5-1 and TRBJ1-5; D unclear. CDR1 is SGHRS, CDR2 YFSETQ, per germline. Deletions cut 0 bases from V and 1 base from J, with 5 bases between. There are 14 residues in the CDR3. DNA for the CDR3: TGCGCCAGCAGCTTGGGGCAGAGCAATCAGCCCCAGCATTTT. Translating it yields CASSLGQSNQPQHF.

The chain combines TRBV5-1 with TRBJ1-2, with 7 bases fitting TRBD1. With V trimmed by 4 bases and J by 2 bases, 5 bases remained unmatched. The CDR3 spans 14 residues. Germline V gene sequence: CDR1 SGHRS, CDR2 YFSETQ. The CDR3 coding sequence is TGCGCCAGCAGCCCGGACAGGCTCAACTATGGCTACACCTTC. Protein product: CASSPDRLNYGYTF.

This chain uses TRBV28 with TRBJ2-5; 11 bases agree with TRBD2. Germline V gene sequence: CDR1 MDHEN, CDR2 SYDVKM. V lost 6 bases, J lost 7 bases, and 10 bases stayed unmatched. The CDR3 consists of 15 residues. The CDR3 nucleotides read TGTGCCAGCAGCCCTCCGGGACTAGCGGTTAGGACCCAGTACTTC. It codes for CASSPPGLAVRTQYF. Together with reference TRBV28 and TRBJ2-5, the CDR3 gives the full variable domain: DVKVTQSSRYLVKRTGEKVFLECVQDMDHENMFWYRQDPGLGLRLIYFSYDVKMKEKGDIPEGYSVSREKKERFSLILESASTNQTSMYLCASSPPGLAVRTQYFGPGTRLLVL.

This chain links TRBV27 with TRBJ2-7; D is perhaps TRBD2 (5 bases). The CDR3 has 15 amino acids. Germline lookup yields CDR1 MNHEY and CDR2 SMNVEV (reference sequence). Deletions cut 2 bases from V and 2 bases from J, with 13 bases between. The chain's CDR3 is CASSLMGSRAYEQYF. The CDR3 DNA sequence: TGTGCCAGCAGTTTAATGGGGTCGAGGGCCTACGAGCAGTACTTC.

The rearrangement links TRBV5-1 to TRBJ1-2; D is unresolved. The germline V gene encodes CDR1 SGHRS and CDR2 YFSETQ. The V gene lost 0 bases and the J gene lost 2 bases, with 5 bases spanning the gap. CDR3 length equals 13 residues. DNA of the CDR3: TGCGCCAGCAGCTTGGGGAGCAACTATGGCTACACCTTC. It is translated as CASSLGSNYGYTF.

Details on this clone: Other DNA sequences in this specimen translate into the identical CDR3. The chain carries TRBV19 and TRBJ1-1, with 9 positions matching TRBD1. Germline V CDR1 and CDR2: LNHDA, SQIVND (reference sequence). V lost 3 bases to trimming and J lost 1 base; unmatched junction nucleotides: 3. There are 15 residues in the CDR3. CDR3 coding DNA: TGTGCCAGTAGTATTAGGGGACAGGGGAACACTGAAGCTTTCTTT. Translating gives CASSIRGQGNTEAFF.

The genes are TRBV5-6 and TRBJ1-1; D is uncertain. There are 15 residues in the CDR3. V lost 3 bases, J lost 6 bases, and 18 bases lay in between. Germline V CDR1 and CDR2: SGHDT, YYEEEE. CDR3 coding DNA: TGTGCCAGCAGCTCGGGGAGGTTCGGGAGCGCTGAAGCTTTCTTT. This gives the protein CASSSGRFGSAEAFF.

V gene TRBV7-2 combines with J gene TRBJ1-5; D gene uncertain. The CDR3 sequence is 14 residues long. The V end lost 5 bases, the J end lost 2 bases, and 10 bases lay between the germline ends. Germline CDR1 is SGHTA and CDR2 is FQGNSA. CDR3 sequence reads: CASSLSRGNQPQHF. The CDR3 bases are TGTGCCAGCAGCCTAAGCCGGGGCAATCAGCCCCAGCATTTT. Using reference TRBV7-2 and TRBJ1-5 for the parts outside the CDR3, the full variable domain is GAGVSQSPSNKVTEKGKDVELRCDPISGHTALYWYRQSLGQGLEFLIYFQGNSAPDKSGLPSDRFSAERTGGSVSTLTIQRTQQEDSAVYLCASSLSRGNQPQHFGDGTRLSIL.

As DNA, the CDR3 is TGTGCCAGCAGCTTTATCCAGGGACAATACGAGCAGTACTTC. Residues: CASSFIQGQYEQYF. The chain uses TRBV5-6 and TRBJ2-7, with D perhaps matching TRBD1 (6 bases). Germline lookup yields CDR1 SGHDT and CDR2 YYEEEE. The V and J ends lost 2 bases and 4 bases respectively, with 13 bases between them. The CDR3 sequence is 14 residues long.

V and J are TRBV4-3 and TRBJ1-4; possible D gene TRBD1, 5 bases. CDR3 length: 16 residues. Looked up from germline, CDR1 is LGHNA and CDR2 is YSLEER. V was cut by 0 bases and J by 4 bases, with 12 bases left in between. In DNA, the CDR3 is TGCGCCAGCAGCCAAGATGGTCAGGGCCTTAATGAAAAACTGTTTTTT. Its translation: CASSQDGQGLNEKLFF.

The chain links TRBV11-2 to TRBJ2-1; 7 bases are shared with TRBD2. The CDR3 spans 13 residues. In germline, CDR1 is SGHAT, CDR2 FQNNGV. V lost 0 bases to trimming and J lost 10 bases; unmatched junction nucleotides: 3. The CDR3 bases are TGTGCCAGCAGCTTAGAGGGGGGGACGGAGCAGTTCTTC. It is translated as CASSLEGGTEQFF.

The chain is built from TRBV18 and TRBJ2-1, with 10 bases that match TRBD2. Trimming took 2 bases from V and 3 from J; bases not matched to a gene: 7. CDR1 is KGHSH and CDR2 is LQKENI in the germline V gene. The CDR3 runs to 17 residues. CDR3 sequence (DNA): TGTGCCAGCTCACCAATTCAAACTAGCGGGAACTACAATGAGCAGTTCTTC. Residues: CASSPIQTSGNYNEQFF. The variable domain in full, completed from reference TRBV18 and TRBJ2-1, reads NAGVMQNPRHLVRRRGQEARLRCSPMKGHSHVYWYRQLPEEGLKFMVYLQKENIIDESGMPKERFSAEFPKEGPSILRIQQVVRGDSAAYFCASSPIQTSGNYNEQFFGPGTRLTVL.

This sequence joins TRBV6-1 and TRBJ1-3; D remains unclear. Between the trimmed V and J ends, which lost 2 bases and 1 base, there was a span of 12 bases. Germline V lookup: CDR1 MNHNS, CDR2 SASEGT. The CDR3 is 16 amino acids. CDR3: CASSETLWASGNTIYF. CDR3 nucleotide sequence: TGTGCCAGCAGTGAAACCCTATGGGCGTCTGGAAACACCATATATTTT.

The table lists this clone with a count of one. The chain recombines TRBV6-1 with TRBJ2-6, with 7 positions matching TRBD1. The CDR3 has 15 amino acids. Germline CDR1 MNHNS, CDR2 SASEGT. Trimming at V came to 5 bases and at J to 2 bases, leaving 3 bases not matched to a gene. In DNA, the CDR3 is TGTGCCAGCAGTCGTACAGGGGCTGGGGCCAACGTCCTGACTTTC. Amino acids: CASSRTGAGANVLTF.

This clone was recorded once. The V gene is TRBV2, the J gene TRBJ1-1; TRBD1 aligns across 10 bases. Germline-derived CDR1 and CDR2 are SNHLY and FYNNEI. The CDR3 contains 14 residues. Germline trimming cut 2 bases from V and 9 bases from J; bases unmatched to any gene: 6. CDR3 sequence: CASSERTGGLQAFF. CDR3 DNA: TGTGCCAGCAGTGAAAGGACAGGGGGTTTGCAAGCTTTCTTT. Full variable domain (rest looked up from reference TRBV2 and TRBJ1-1): EPEVTQTPSHQVTQMGQEVILRCVPISNHLYFYWYRQILGQKVEFLVSFYNNEISEKSEIFDDQFSVERPDGSNFTLKIRSTKLEDSAMYFCASSERTGGLQAFFGQGTRLTVV.

This chain's CDR3 is CASSSGTSVNEQFF. CDR3 nucleotides: TGCGCCAGCAGCTCCGGGACTAGCGTAAATGAGCAGTTCTTC. V and J are TRBV4-3 and TRBJ2-1, with 10 positions matching TRBD2. The CDR3 runs 14 residues. CDR1 LGHNA and CDR2 YSLEER come from the germline V gene. J lost 7 bases, V lost 5 bases, and 5 bases had no gene match.

This clone was observed a single time. This chain links TRBV18 with TRBJ2-6, with 9 bases aligning to TRBD1. From germline, CDR1 is KGHSH and CDR2 LQKENI. J was trimmed by 0 bases and V by 6 bases; bases with no gene match: 6. This CDR3 has 17 amino acids. This CDR3 reads CASSQTGGNSGANVLTF. For the CDR3, the DNA is TGTGCCAGCTCCCAGACAGGGGGAAACTCTGGGGCCAACGTCCTGACTTTC.

CDR3 DNA sequence: TGTGCCAGCAGCTATTCCCGGACAGGTAGCACAGATACGCAGTATTTT. As protein: CASSYSRTGSTDTQYF. The genes are TRBV9 and TRBJ2-3; 7 bases line up with TRBD1. Germline V gene data show CDR1 as SGDLS and CDR2 as YYNGEE. The CDR3 has 16 residues. V was clipped by 4 bases and J by 0 bases; unmatched bases: 8.

This chain connects TRBV19 to TRBJ2-1, with TRBD2 identical over 8 bases. Germline V gene sequence: CDR1 LNHDA, CDR2 SQIVND (reference sequence). After removal of 3 bases from V and 5 bases from J, the junction contained 12 bases not matched to a gene. The CDR3 totals 17 residues. CDR3 nucleotide sequence: TGTGCCAGTAGTATTGCCCCGGGGGGGTCTTCTCACAATGAGCAGTTCTTC. This encodes CASSIAPGGSSHNEQFF.

The chain joins TRBV5-6 to TRBJ2-7, with 9 bases aligning to TRBD1. The germline gives CDR1 SGHDT, CDR2 YYEEEE. This CDR3 comprises 15 residues. V trimming: 3 bases; J trimming: 4 bases; junction bases outside the gene matches: 8. In DNA, the CDR3 is TGTGCCAGCAGCTCCTCCGGGACAGGGCAGTACGAGCAGTACTTC. Its translation: CASSSSGTGQYEQYF.

V and J are TRBV5-4 and TRBJ1-3; no firm D call. CDR3 length: 15 residues. Trimming shortened V by 4 bases and J by 4 bases, and 15 bases separated the two germline ends. Germline V CDR1 and CDR2: SGHNT, YYREEE (reference sequence). CDR3 loop: CASSPTPVSGNTIYF. As DNA, the CDR3 is TGTGCCAGCAGCCCCACCCCGGTATCCGGAAACACCATATATTTT.

The gene calls are TRBV7-9 and TRBJ2-5; D may be TRBD1 (6 bases). The V gene lost 1 base and the J gene lost 4 bases, with 19 bases spanning the gap. Germline V lookup: CDR1 SEHNR, CDR2 FQNEAQ (reference sequence). This CDR3 has 17 amino acids. CDR3 residues: CASSLGAVGTRGETQYF. CDR3 DNA sequence: TGTGCCAGCAGCTTAGGTGCTGTTGGGACAAGAGGAGAGACCCAGTACTTC.